This is a list of T cell receptor beta chains from one sample in a study of blood T cell repertoires in COVID-19. Clones were read by immunoSEQ multiplex PCR, and TCRdb kept only the in-frame ones, dropping some. The table lists about 170,000 clones, 88% of them singletons. Material for sequencing was peripheral blood. These receptors all stem from a man in his forties or fifties who had recovered from COVID-19. The CDR3 runs from the conserved cysteine through the conserved F or W. The order of the fields is D gene, J gene, clone size, V gene, CDR3 DNA, CDR3 protein. D genes are given only for firm matches. A clone size is listed for some rows: how often the clone was seen (once, few, many), or a class if it is expanded.

d_call: TRBD2
j_call: TRBJ2-3
clone_size: once
v_call: TRBV5-6
cdr3_nt: TGTGCCAGCAGCTTGGCCGTAGCGGGAGGGGGGCGAGATACGCAGTATTTT
cdr3_aa: CASSLAVAGGGRDTQYF

d_call: .
j_call: TRBJ1-5
clone_size: .
v_call: TRBV19
cdr3_nt: TGTGCCAGTAGTATCCGGGTTGACCAGCCCCAGCATTTT
cdr3_aa: CASSIRVDQPQHF

d_call: TRBD1
j_call: TRBJ1-5
clone_size: .
v_call: TRBV24-1
cdr3_nt: TGTGCCACAGGAGGGGACAGGGAGGTGAACAGCAATCAGCCCCAGCATTTT
cdr3_aa: CATGGDREVNSNQPQHF

d_call: .
j_call: TRBJ2-1
clone_size: .
v_call: TRBV29-1
cdr3_nt: TGCAGCGTTCAATACGGGACTTTCGGCAGCTCCTACAATGAGCAGTTCTTC
cdr3_aa: CSVQYGTFGSSYNEQFF

d_call: .
j_call: TRBJ1-1
clone_size: .
v_call: TRBV7-3
cdr3_nt: TGTGCCAGCAGCTTAAGCGCAACGATGAACACTGAAGCTTTCTTT
cdr3_aa: CASSLSATMNTEAFF

d_call: .
j_call: TRBJ2-5
clone_size: .
v_call: TRBV15
cdr3_nt: TGTGCCACCAGCAGAGATAGGGGCAGGGGAGAGACCCAGTACTTC
cdr3_aa: CATSRDRGRGETQYF

d_call: TRBD2
j_call: TRBJ2-3
clone_size: .
v_call: TRBV9
cdr3_nt: TGTGCCAGCAGCGTAGGGCTAAGCGGGAGGGCAACAGATACGCAGTATTTT
cdr3_aa: CASSVGLSGRATDTQYF

d_call: .
j_call: TRBJ2-2
clone_size: .
v_call: TRBV5-1
cdr3_nt: TGCGCCAGCAGCCGCGGGGGGGAGCTGTTTTTT
cdr3_aa: CASSRGGELFF

d_call: .
j_call: TRBJ1-3
clone_size: .
v_call: TRBV7-9
cdr3_nt: TGTGCCAGCAGCCACACAGAGTACGGAAACACCATATATTTT
cdr3_aa: CASSHTEYGNTIYF

d_call: TRBD1
j_call: TRBJ1-6
clone_size: .
v_call: TRBV5-4
cdr3_nt: TGTGCCAGCAGCTCCGGACAGGGGGCATTTAATTCACCCCTCCACTTT
cdr3_aa: CASSSGQGAFNSPLHF

d_call: .
j_call: TRBJ1-1
clone_size: .
v_call: TRBV19
cdr3_nt: TGTGCCAGTAGTGTACCGATCAGGGACACTGAAGCTTTCTTT
cdr3_aa: CASSVPIRDTEAFF

d_call: .
j_call: TRBJ2-1
clone_size: .
v_call: TRBV6-5
cdr3_nt: TGTGCCAGCACCCCCGGAGCCAATGAGCAGTTCTTC
cdr3_aa: CASTPGANEQFF

d_call: TRBD2
j_call: TRBJ2-5
clone_size: .
v_call: TRBV6-2/TRBV6-3
cdr3_nt: TGTGCCAGCAGTCGGGGGTTACTAGCGGGGGATCAAGAGACCCAGTACTTC
cdr3_aa: CASSRGLLAGDQETQYF

d_call: TRBD1
j_call: TRBJ1-4
clone_size: few
v_call: TRBV18
cdr3_nt: TGTGCCAGCTCACCATTACAGGGGAATGAAAAACTGTTTTTT
cdr3_aa: CASSPLQGNEKLFF

d_call: .
j_call: TRBJ2-5
clone_size: .
v_call: TRBV29-1
cdr3_nt: TGCAGCGTTGAAGATATGGGGCTAATCCAAGAGACCCAGTACTTC
cdr3_aa: CSVEDMGLIQETQYF

d_call: .
j_call: TRBJ2-7
clone_size: .
v_call: TRBV5-8
cdr3_nt: TGTGCCAGCAGCTTGCGTACGACAGCCTCCTACGAGCAGTACTTC
cdr3_aa: CASSLRTTASYEQYF

d_call: .
j_call: TRBJ1-1
clone_size: .
v_call: TRBV7-7
cdr3_nt: TGTGCCAGCAGCCTACACCCAGGGGCTGAAGCTTTCTTT
cdr3_aa: CASSLHPGAEAFF

d_call: TRBD2
j_call: TRBJ2-3
clone_size: .
v_call: TRBV7-2
cdr3_nt: TGTGCCAGCAGCGGATGGACTAGCGGGAGGATCCCAGATACGCAGTATTTT
cdr3_aa: CASSGWTSGRIPDTQYF

d_call: .
j_call: TRBJ2-5
clone_size: .
v_call: TRBV27
cdr3_nt: TGTGCCAGCAGTTCCCTCGGGTTAGAAGAGACCCAGTACTTC
cdr3_aa: CASSSLGLEETQYF

d_call: TRBD1
j_call: TRBJ2-4
clone_size: .
v_call: TRBV12-3/TRBV12-4
cdr3_nt: TGTGCCAGCAGCGCCGGGACAGGGAACATTCAGTACTTC
cdr3_aa: CASSAGTGNIQYF

d_call: TRBD2
j_call: TRBJ2-3
clone_size: .
v_call: TRBV29-1
cdr3_nt: TGCAGCGTTGCTAGCGGGACGAGAGATACGCAGTATTTT
cdr3_aa: CSVASGTRDTQYF

d_call: .
j_call: TRBJ2-5
clone_size: .
v_call: TRBV5-1
cdr3_nt: TGCGCCAGCAGCTACGGAAGGGGGGGAGAGACCCAGTACTTC
cdr3_aa: CASSYGRGGETQYF

d_call: .
j_call: TRBJ1-5
clone_size: once
v_call: TRBV7-8
cdr3_nt: TGTGCCAGCAGCTTAGCGATAGAGTCAGGGGTCACGGGTTGGCCCCAGCATTTT
cdr3_aa: CASSLAIESGVTGWPQHF

d_call: .
j_call: TRBJ1-5
clone_size: .
v_call: TRBV7-2
cdr3_nt: TGTGCCAGCAGCTTAGCGACAGAATATCAGCCCCAGCATTTT
cdr3_aa: CASSLATEYQPQHF

d_call: .
j_call: TRBJ1-5
clone_size: .
v_call: TRBV7-2
cdr3_nt: TGTGCCAGCAGCCAGATGAGGGATAGCAATCAGCCCCAGCATTTT
cdr3_aa: CASSQMRDSNQPQHF

d_call: .
j_call: TRBJ1-4
clone_size: few
v_call: TRBV6-2/TRBV6-3
cdr3_nt: TGTGCCAGCAGTTACTACAGGGTAGGAGAAAAACTGTTTTTT
cdr3_aa: CASSYYRVGEKLFF

d_call: .
j_call: TRBJ1-6
clone_size: .
v_call: TRBV18
cdr3_nt: TGTGCCAGCTCACCACCGGGCAGCTATAATTCACCCCTCCACTTT
cdr3_aa: CASSPPGSYNSPLHF

d_call: TRBD1
j_call: TRBJ1-1
clone_size: .
v_call: TRBV7-2
cdr3_nt: TGTGCCAGCAGCTCCCCCCAGGGGGCAAAGGGGACTGAAGCTTTCTTT
cdr3_aa: CASSSPQGAKGTEAFF

d_call: .
j_call: TRBJ2-6
clone_size: .
v_call: TRBV9
cdr3_nt: TGTGCCAGCAGCGAAACAGGGCTCTCCTCTGGGGCCAACGTCCTGACTTTC
cdr3_aa: CASSETGLSSGANVLTF

d_call: TRBD2
j_call: TRBJ2-5
clone_size: .
v_call: TRBV18
cdr3_nt: TGTGCCAGCTCACCAACTAGCGGGAGAGAGACCCAGTACTTC
cdr3_aa: CASSPTSGRETQYF

d_call: TRBD2
j_call: TRBJ2-5
clone_size: .
v_call: TRBV3-1/TRBV3-2
cdr3_nt: TGTGCCAGCAGCTCGGGGGCGGGGGGCCCCCCCCAGTACTTC
cdr3_aa: CASSSGAGGPPQYF

d_call: TRBD1
j_call: TRBJ1-2
clone_size: .
v_call: TRBV6-6
cdr3_nt: TGTGCCAGCAACAGGGGGAGTGCCTATGGCTACACCTTC
cdr3_aa: CASNRGSAYGYTF

d_call: TRBD1
j_call: TRBJ2-7
clone_size: .
v_call: TRBV11-2
cdr3_nt: TGTGCCAGCAGCTCCGTTAGGACAGGGGCGTTCTACGAGCAGTACTTC
cdr3_aa: CASSSVRTGAFYEQYF

d_call: TRBD1
j_call: TRBJ2-5
clone_size: many
v_call: TRBV5-4
cdr3_nt: TGTGCCAGCAGCCTGTACCGGGACAGCCAAGAGACCCAGTACTTC
cdr3_aa: CASSLYRDSQETQYF

d_call: .
j_call: TRBJ2-7
clone_size: .
v_call: TRBV27
cdr3_nt: TGTGCCAGCAGTTTCGACAAGGACTACGAGCAGTACTTC
cdr3_aa: CASSFDKDYEQYF

d_call: TRBD1
j_call: TRBJ1-1
clone_size: .
v_call: TRBV5-5
cdr3_nt: TGTGCCAGCAGCTTGGATGACAGGGGGCTCACTGAAGCTTTCTTT
cdr3_aa: CASSLDDRGLTEAFF

d_call: .
j_call: TRBJ1-1
clone_size: once
v_call: TRBV2
cdr3_nt: TGTGCCAGCAGTGAAGCGCTGGGCAGGTACACTGAAGCTTTCTTT
cdr3_aa: CASSEALGRYTEAFF

d_call: TRBD2
j_call: TRBJ2-2
clone_size: once
v_call: TRBV7-2
cdr3_nt: TGTGCCAGCAGCTTAGCCGGACTAGCGGGGAGCTACACCGGGGAGCTGTTTTTT
cdr3_aa: CASSLAGLAGSYTGELFF

d_call: TRBD1
j_call: TRBJ2-5
clone_size: .
v_call: TRBV5-3
cdr3_nt: TGTGCCAGAAGCTCCACGGGACAGCAAGAGACCCAGTACTTC
cdr3_aa: CARSSTGQQETQYF

d_call: TRBD1
j_call: TRBJ2-6
clone_size: once
v_call: TRBV7-9
cdr3_nt: TGTGCCAGCAGCGATATTGACAGGGGGATGGCCAACGTCCTGACTTTC
cdr3_aa: CASSDIDRGMANVLTF

d_call: .
j_call: TRBJ2-3
clone_size: few
v_call: TRBV19
cdr3_nt: TGTGCCAGTAGTATCGGAGCGGCGTCCACAGATACGCAGTATTTT
cdr3_aa: CASSIGAASTDTQYF

d_call: TRBD1
j_call: TRBJ2-7
clone_size: few
v_call: TRBV6-2/TRBV6-3
cdr3_nt: TGTGCCAGCAGTTTCGGGACAGGCTCCTACGAGCAGTACTTC
cdr3_aa: CASSFGTGSYEQYF

d_call: TRBD1
j_call: TRBJ2-7
clone_size: .
v_call: TRBV6-5
cdr3_nt: TGTGCCAGCAGTTACGGAGGGGACAGGGGTTCCTACGAGCAGTACTTC
cdr3_aa: CASSYGGDRGSYEQYF

d_call: TRBD2
j_call: TRBJ2-1
clone_size: few
v_call: TRBV3-1/TRBV3-2
cdr3_nt: TGTGCCAGCAGCCAAGAGTTGGGACTAGCTTCCTACAATGAGCAGTTCTTC
cdr3_aa: CASSQELGLASYNEQFF

d_call: .
j_call: TRBJ1-2
clone_size: once
v_call: TRBV6-1
cdr3_nt: TGTGCCAGCAGTGAATTAACAGCAACCTATGGCTACACCTTC
cdr3_aa: CASSELTATYGYTF